These T cell receptor beta chains were read from a single sample in a study of T cell responses to AZD1222 COVID-19 vaccine. TCRdb keeps only in-frame clones here, not all; method: immunoSEQ multiplex PCR. The sample holds fewer than 200,000 clones, approximately 90% seen once. The source material was peripheral blood, sampled 28 days after the second AZD1222 dose. Receptor source: an adult who received the AZD1222 COVID-19 vaccine. Each CDR3 is given with its conserved first and last residue. The D gene is left open where the match is weak. Not every row has a clone size; where given, it reads once, few, many or a size class.

j_gene | abundance | d_gene | v_gene | CDR3aa | CDR3nt
TRBJ1-3 | - | TRBD1 | TRBV18 | CASSPTPGQGTTIYF | TGTGCCAGCTCACCAACCCCGGGACAGGGAACCACCATATATTTT
TRBJ2-1 | - | TRBD2 | TRBV10-2 | CASRLSGGRSEQFF | TGCGCCAGCAGATTAAGCGGGGGCAGGAGTGAGCAGTTCTTC
TRBJ2-5 | - | - | TRBV6-5 | CASSKRGRQETQYF | TGTGCCAGCAGTAAGAGGGGGAGACAAGAGACCCAGTACTTC
TRBJ2-3 | few | - | TRBV18 | CASSRPTDTQYF | TGTGCCAGCTCACGACCCACAGATACGCAGTATTTT
TRBJ1-3 | - | - | TRBV10-1 | CASRGTRASTIYF | TGCGCCAGCAGGGGAACCAGGGCGAGCACCATATATTTT
TRBJ1-6 | - | - | TRBV5-6 | CASSFRGSYNSPLHF | TGTGCCAGCAGCTTTCGGGGCTCCTATAATTCACCCCTCCACTTT
TRBJ2-5 | - | - | TRBV4-1 | CASSQDVGSRGTQYF | TGCGCCAGCAGCCAAGATGTGGGTAGCAGGGGGACCCAGTACTTC
TRBJ2-1 | - | TRBD1 | TRBV18 | CASSEQGIGNEQFF | TGTGCCAGCTCAGAACAGGGGATTGGAAATGAGCAGTTCTTC
TRBJ2-7 | - | - | TRBV4-3 | CASSPGRGYEQYF | TGCGCCAGCAGCCCCGGGCGGGGCTACGAGCAGTACTTC
TRBJ2-7 | - | - | TRBV27 | CASSLLGRAPEQYF | TGTGCCAGCAGTTTATTAGGCAGGGCACCCGAGCAGTACTTC
TRBJ1-4 | - | - | TRBV7-9 | CASRGNRDVREKLFF | TGTGCCAGCAGGGGGAACAGGGATGTACGTGAAAAACTGTTTTTT
TRBJ2-7 | - | TRBD1 | TRBV30 | CAWGQGPLYEQYF | TGTGCCTGGGGACAGGGACCTCTCTACGAGCAGTACTTC
TRBJ1-2 | - | - | TRBV5-4 | CASSTRDEGNYGYTF | TGTGCCAGCAGCACCCGGGACGAGGGGAACTATGGCTACACCTTC
TRBJ1-5 | - | TRBD1 | TRBV24-1 | CATSDSGTGMSNQPQHF | TGTGCCACCAGTGACTCCGGGACAGGGATGAGCAATCAGCCCCAGCATTTT
TRBJ1-2 | - | TRBD1 | TRBV6-2/TRBV6-3 | CASSQGARSGYTF | TGTGCCAGCAGTCAGGGGGCGCGGAGTGGCTACACCTTC
TRBJ1-2 | - | TRBD1 | TRBV6-5 | CASSPLDRGYGYTF | TGTGCCAGCAGCCCACTCGACAGGGGCTATGGCTACACCTTC